Sequencing of this T cell receptor (beta chain) was carried out in a study of OX40 agonist ivuxolimab in advanced cancers. The study in broad terms: Ivuxolimab was an agonistic, fully human IgG2 monoclonal antibody directed against OX40 (CD134), a costimulatory receptor. The monotherapy dose-escalation portion (N ≈ 56 patients) of the phase I ivuxolimab trial is reported in the paper. Intravenous ivuxolimab was administered to patients every 2 weeks at six dose levels: 0.01, 0.1, 0.3, 1.5, 3 and 10 mg/kg. Of the 50 to 55 patients in dose escalation, some 20 had hepatocellular carcinoma, roughly 15 had melanoma, 9 had renal cell carcinoma and 9 had head and neck cancer. The point of sequencing TCRbeta in the periphery was to test whether ivuxolimab changed TCR sequence diversity and drove clonal T-cell expansion. Patients were allowed to have had prior anti-PD-1, anti-PD-L1 or anti-CTLA-4 therapy, and approximately 41% of the dose-escalation patients had previously received checkpoint inhibitors. In the dose-escalation cohort, approximately 82% of patients were male, and the mean age was around 60 years, with a range of 23 to 79. Partial responses were achieved by three dose-escalation patients, of whom one had hepatocellular carcinoma and two had cutaneous melanoma. Study-wide findings and limitations: Low levels of normalized T-cell clonal expansion were also shown by some nonresponding patients. Antigen specificity was not determined for the clonally expanded peripheral T cells. After ivuxolimab, more expanded clones were found on average in CD8+ T cells than in CD4+ T cells. Partial responders in the 0.1-3.0 mg/kg groups had among the lowest normalized peripheral clonal expansion, especially among CD8+ T cells. At doses from 0.1 to 3.0 mg/kg, clonal expansion was seen in both CD4+ and CD8+ blood T cells between baseline and week 6.

For sequencing of the TCRbeta CDR3 region, genomic DNA was extracted from the sorted cells. TCRbeta CDR3 regions were sequenced using the immunoSEQ Assay. TCRdb took this table from immuneACCESS and kept in-frame rearrangements with V and J called. Such tables lack part of the clones; where checked against another copy, unresolved V genes explain under half of the gap, and the rest is unexplained. The sample profile shows 65,000 or so clones; 70% to 90% of them were found once. The ten most abundant clones make up approximately 5.4% of the sample. About this clone: What this receptor recognizes is not known. One base away there is no much larger clone; base qualities are not given.

Patients with a history of autoimmune disease or receiving systemic immunosuppression were excluded from the trial. Peripheral blood for TCR sequencing was collected from all dose cohorts at baseline, on cycle 4 day 1, and on cycle 7 day 1. Samples came from an open-label, multicenter, first-in-human phase I dose-escalation trial of ivuxolimab. Adults with locally advanced or metastatic melanoma, renal cell, hepatocellular, or head and neck squamous cell carcinoma were enrolled in the trial. Before TCR sequencing, CD4+ and CD8+ T cells were separately sorted from peripheral blood. Spanning cysteine to phenylalanine, the CDR3 consists of 13 amino acids. Of all the DNA, just the CDR3 is kept, 39 bases in frame from base 1. The germline V gene (reference sequence) specifies SGHAT as CDR1 and FQDESV as CDR2. Between the V and J ends, shortened by 3 bases and 7 bases respectively, the junction contains 7 bases.

The rearrangement joined TRBV11-1 to TRBJ1-6; the D gene remains uncertain. The origin of this receptor is an adult with an advanced solid tumor such as melanoma, head and neck, liver or kidney cancer. The material sequenced was CD4+ or CD8+ T cells sorted from blood, taken in a trial of the OX40 agonist ivuxolimab. The nucleotide sequence reads TGTGCCAGCAGCTTTTTTGGGAATTCACCCCTCCACTTT. The encoded protein is CASSFFGNSPLHF.